Below, 22 T cell receptor beta chains from the same sample are listed, as sequenced in a study of cytomegalovirus exposure and HLA in healthy donors (dated by TCRdb to between 2016 and 2019). The library was generated by the immunoSEQ multiplex PCR assay. For the multiplex PCR, a mixture combining 60 forward primers for TCR Vbeta segments and 13 reverse primers for TCR Jbeta segments was used. TCRdb's version of the immuneACCESS table is confined to in-frame rearrangements and falls short of the full clone set. An unresolved V gene accounts for under half of the shortfall where checked; the remainder is of unknown origin. This specimen's table enumerates under 200,000 clones. The ten most abundant clones make up 2.1% of the sample. Input material: PBMCs. The source is a young man in good health and CMV-seronegative.

This sequence joins TRBV2 and TRBJ2-1; TRBD2 matches at 9 bases. Germline V gene data show CDR1 as SNHLY and CDR2 as FYNNEI. With V trimmed by 6 bases and J by 4 bases, 13 bases remained unmatched. The CDR3 has 17 residues. CDR3 loop: CASRSGGSGSDYNEQFF. CDR3 DNA sequence: TGTGCCAGCAGATCGGGGGGTAGCGGGAGTGATTACAATGAGCAGTTCTTC.

This chain links TRBV15 with TRBJ2-1, with D unresolved. CDR3 length: 13 residues. Between the trimmed V and J ends, which lost 0 bases and 10 bases, there was a span of 10 bases. Germline V gives CDR1 LNHNV, CDR2 YYDKDF (reference sequence). In DNA, the CDR3 is TGTGCCACCAGCAGAGATAGTCTTGAGGAGCAGTTCTTC. The encoded protein is CATSRDSLEEQFF.

The V call is TRBV7-9, the J call TRBJ1-2; the match to TRBD1 covers 11 bases. The CDR3 extends over 13 amino acids. J gave up 8 bases and V 4 bases, and 3 bases lay outside the gene matches. Germline assignment: CDR1 SEHNR and CDR2 FQNEAQ (reference sequence). CDR3 bases: TGTGCCAGCAGCTGGGACAGGGGGAAAGGCTACACCTTC. It encodes CASSWDRGKGYTF.

This sequence joins TRBV5-4 and TRBJ2-3, with 12 positions matching TRBD2. The CDR3 is 15 amino acids. Germline-derived CDR1 and CDR2 are SGHNT and YYREEE (reference sequence). With 5 bases clipped from V and 6 bases from J, the junction kept 7 bases outside the gene matches. CDR3 in DNA: TGTGCCAGCAGTCGGACTAGCGGGGCCCAGGATACGCAGTATTTT. Amino acid sequence: CASSRTSGAQDTQYF.

This chain uses TRBV7-6 with TRBJ1-5; 8 bases agree with TRBD1. J gave up 5 bases and V 5 bases, and 8 bases lay outside the gene matches. The germline gives CDR1 SGHVS, CDR2 FNYEAQ. The CDR3 has 15 amino acids. Here the CDR3 DNA reads TGTGCCAGCAGCGAACGGACAGGGAAGGATCAGCCCCAGCATTTT. Protein: CASSERTGKDQPQHF.

This chain connects TRBV10-1 to TRBJ2-2; D unresolved. The CDR3 has 15 residues. V was trimmed by 0 bases and J by 3 bases, leaving 8 bases between them. Germline lookup yields CDR1 WNHNN and CDR2 SYGVQD (reference sequence). CDR3 sequence: CASSESPDHTGELFF. Here the CDR3 DNA reads TGCGCCAGCAGTGAGTCGCCAGATCACACCGGGGAGCTGTTTTTT.

V usage is TRBV6-6 and J usage is TRBJ1-5; D might be TRBD1 (6 bases). Per the germline V gene, CDR1 is MNHNY and CDR2 is SVGAGI (reference sequence). This CDR3 is built from 15 residues. Trimming removed 6 bases at V and 0 bases at J, with 12 bases between. The CDR3 region has the DNA TGTGCCAGCAGCCCTGGACAGTCTAGCAATCAGCCCCAGCATTTT. Translation gives CASSPGQSSNQPQHF.

The V gene is TRBV7-9, the J gene TRBJ1-3; 9 bases align to TRBD1. The CDR3 is made up of 13 amino acids. Looked up from germline, CDR1 is SEHNR and CDR2 is FQNEAQ (reference sequence). Trimming at V came to 6 bases and at J to 6 bases, leaving 3 bases not matched to a gene. The CDR3 region is CASRGQGLNTIYF. The CDR3 nucleotides read TGTGCCAGCAGAGGACAGGGGTTAAACACCATATATTTT.

This chain uses TRBV19 with TRBJ1-1; perhaps TRBD1 as D (6 bases). There are 17 residues in the CDR3. Germline V gene sequence: CDR1 LNHDA, CDR2 SQIVND (reference sequence). Trimming removed 7 bases from V and 3 bases from J, with 24 bases in between. CDR3 residues: CASTFPAGAGVDTEAFF. CDR3 nucleotides: TGTGCCAGTACCTTCCCGGCTGGGGCAGGGGTTGACACTGAAGCTTTCTTT.

The chain uses TRBV7-8 and TRBJ2-2; tentative D call: TRBD1 (5 bases). The CDR3 runs to 14 residues. The germline V gene has CDR1 SGHVS and CDR2 FQNEAQ. Trimming pared 8 bases from V and 7 bases from J, leaving 17 bases between. CDR3 sequence reads: CASPHGHLGGELFF. The CDR3 DNA reads TGTGCCAGCCCCCATGGACATCTCGGCGGGGAGCTGTTTTTT.

This rearrangement joins TRBV6-1 to TRBJ2-1, with 8 bases lining up with TRBD2. From germline, CDR1 is MNHNS and CDR2 SASEGT. The V segment lost 6 bases and the J segment 4 bases; nucleotides outside the gene matches: 8. The CDR3 has 15 amino acids. The CDR3 bases are TGTGCCAGCAGCTGGGAGACGGGAGGGTACAATGAGCAGTTCTTC. It translates to CASSWETGGYNEQFF.

This CDR3 reads CASSFKGGTEAFF. The DNA of the CDR3 is TGTGCCAGCAGCTTCAAAGGAGGCACTGAAGCTTTCTTT. This chain uses TRBV5-4 with TRBJ1-1; D gene uncertain. CDR3 length equals 13 residues. The ends were cut back, 2 bases at V and 4 bases at J, with 9 bases in the middle. Germline lookup yields CDR1 SGHNT and CDR2 YYREEE (reference sequence).

The V gene is TRBV30, the J gene TRBJ1-2; D perhaps matches TRBD1 (5 bases). Germline values: CDR1 GTSNPN, CDR2 SVGIG (reference sequence). V was clipped by 7 bases and J by 1 base, with 22 bases between them. The CDR3 contains 16 residues. CDR3: CASRTPSSSINYGYTF. The DNA for the CDR3 is TGTGCCTCCAGGACACCGTCCTCCTCTATTAACTATGGCTACACCTTC.

The chain joins TRBV7-2 to TRBJ2-3, with D possibly TRBD2 on 5 matching bases. CDR3 length: 13 amino acids. Trimming removed 4 bases from V and 9 bases from J, with 14 bases in between. Germline V CDR1 and CDR2: SGHTA, FQGNSA. For the CDR3, the DNA is TGTGCCAGCAGCTCCCCGACTATTTTAACGCAGTATTTT. Protein: CASSSPTILTQYF.

The J gene is TRBJ2-1, the V gene TRBV27; D remains unclear. Germline V gene lookup returns CDR1 MNHEY and CDR2 SMNVEV (reference sequence). V lost 6 bases and J 9 bases, leaving 15 bases between the germline ends. The CDR3 covers 13 residues. The CDR3 DNA reads as TGTGCCAGCAGCGAAAGTCCGCGGAGTGAGCAGTTCTTC. Protein sequence: CASSESPRSEQFF.

The chain is built from TRBV4-2 and TRBJ1-4; D not resolved. V lost 7 bases and J lost 5, with 11 bases in between. Germline V CDR1 and CDR2: LGHNA, YNFKEQ. CDR3 length: 13 amino acids. The CDR3 reads CASMRLANEKLFF. CDR3 sequence (DNA): TGTGCCAGCATGAGGCTTGCCAATGAAAAACTGTTTTTT.

The chain recombines TRBV5-4 with TRBJ1-2, with 10 bases identical to TRBD1. V was pared by 5 bases and J by 3 bases, with 4 bases of the junction left unmatched. Per the germline V gene, CDR1 is SGHNT and CDR2 is YYREEE (reference sequence). The length of the CDR3 is 14 residues. The DNA of the CDR3 is TGTGCCAGCAGGCAGGACAGGGGGGACTATGGCTACACCTTC. It translates to CASRQDRGDYGYTF.

V is TRBV7-9 and J is TRBJ1-6; D perhaps matches TRBD1 (6 bases). The CDR3 length is 15 residues. The germline CDR1 and CDR2 sequences are SEHNR and FQNEAQ (reference sequence). V lost 3 bases and J 5 bases, leaving 11 bases between the germline ends. This chain's CDR3 is CASSFSSGDNSPLHF. CDR3 nucleotides: TGTGCCAGCAGCTTTTCATCAGGGGATAATTCACCCCTCCACTTT.

This sequence joins TRBV6-1 and TRBJ2-2, with TRBD1 as a possible D gene (6 bases). Germline CDR1 reads MNHNS; CDR2 reads SASEGT. This CDR3 contains 14 residues. Trimming removed 7 bases from V and 2 bases from J, with 11 bases in between. The CDR3 protein is CASIRQENTGELFF. In nucleotides, the CDR3 is TGTGCCAGCATCAGACAGGAAAACACCGGGGAGCTGTTTTTT.

This chain uses TRBV7-2 with TRBJ1-1; 10 bases agree with TRBD1. Per the germline V gene, CDR1 is SGHTA and CDR2 is FQGNSA. Trimming removed 3 bases from V and 4 bases from J; junction bases left unmatched: 5. There are 15 residues in the CDR3. The CDR3 region has the DNA TGTGCCAGCAGCTTTGACAGGGGGCGAGTCACTGAAGCTTTCTTT. Protein: CASSFDRGRVTEAFF. Looking up the rest from reference TRBV7-2 and TRBJ1-1 gives the full variable domain: GAGVSQSPSNKVTEKGKDVELRCDPISGHTALYWYRQSLGQGLEFLIYFQGNSAPDKSGLPSDRFSAERTGGSVSTLTIQRTQQEDSAVYLCASSFDRGRVTEAFFGQGTRLTVV.

The rearrangement uses TRBV9 and TRBJ2-3, with TRBD2 matching over 12 bases. CDR1 is SGDLS and CDR2 is YYNGEE in the germline V gene. The V and J ends lost 4 bases and 5 bases, in that order; junction bases with no gene match: 8. The CDR3 extends over 16 amino acids. The CDR3 here is CASSSRTSGTIDTQYF. CDR3 nucleotides: TGTGCCAGCAGCAGTCGGACTAGCGGGACTATAGATACGCAGTATTTT.

The V gene is TRBV5-4, the J gene TRBJ2-7; 9 bases agree with TRBD2. Germline V gene sequence: CDR1 SGHNT, CDR2 YYREEE (reference sequence). This CDR3 comprises 16 residues. With V trimmed by 4 bases and J by 3 bases, 11 bases remained unmatched. DNA of the CDR3: TGTGCCAGCAGCCCCCCTGGTAGCGGGAGTCTCTACGAGCAGTACTTC. This translates into CASSPPGSGSLYEQYF. Together with reference TRBV5-4 and TRBJ2-7, the CDR3 gives the full variable domain: ETGVTQSPTHLIKTRGQQVTLRCSSQSGHNTVSWYQQALGQGPQFIFQYYREEENGRGNFPPRFSGLQFPNYSSELNVNALELDDSALYLCASSPPGSGSLYEQYFGPGTRLTVT.